This record covers a single T cell receptor (beta chain). The data were produced by immunoSEQ multiplex PCR, yet TCRdb's version contains in-frame clones alone and is incomplete. Seen here are tens of thousands of clones, over 55% observed once, and the top ten hold roughly 4.9%. Seattle patients were enrolled while actively infected and followed longitudinally. The CDR3 contains 16 residues. After removal of 0 bases from V and 4 bases from J, the junction contained 6 bases not matched to a gene. CDR1 MGHRA and CDR2 YSYEKL come from the germline V gene. The record originates from a study of blood T cell repertoires in COVID-19.

The sequence was collected from a woman between 70 and 85 years old with COVID-19, enrolled during active disease. This rearrangement joins TRBV4-1 to TRBJ2-1; 7 bases map to TRBD2. Input material: peripheral blood. This CDR3 is CASSQDGGGLYNEQFF. The CDR3, as DNA: TGCGCCAGCAGCCAAGATGGGGGGGGTCTATACAATGAGCAGTTCTTC.